One and the same sample provided the 17 T cell receptor beta chains below, sequenced in a study of response to subunit inactivated influenza vaccine. TCRdb ran MiXCR on the RT-PCR reads and lists one entry per CDR3 protein. The profile shows around 530,000 distinct CDR3 sequences, approximately 10% of them singletons. The material sequenced was PBMCs from blood, taken on the day of vaccination. These receptors came from a man aged 50-59 years who received an inactivated influenza vaccine.

This clonotype was detected ten times or more. The chain has TRBV7-2 and TRBJ2-3; 8 bases fit TRBD2. V lost 3 bases, J lost 3 bases, and 8 bases stayed unmatched. CDR3 length: 16 amino acids. Germline-derived CDR1 and CDR2 are SGHTA and FQGNSA. The CDR3 nucleotides are TGTGCCAGCAGCTTGCAACTAGCGGACCCAACAGATACGCAGTATTTT. Its translation is CASSLQLADPTDTQYF.

The table lists this clonotype with a count of one. This chain connects TRBV20-1 to TRBJ2-6; TRBD1 matches at 7 bases. Germline V gene data show CDR1 as DFQATT and CDR2 as SNEGSKA (reference sequence). This CDR3 is built from 16 residues. Losses at the gene ends were 1 base for V and 0 bases for J; bases not matched to a gene: 3. The CDR3 reads CSARGDRASGANVLTF. As DNA, the CDR3 is TGCAGTGCTAGAGGTGACAGGGCCTCTGGGGCCAACGTCCTGACTTTC.

This clonotype has only a few counts. The rearrangement joins TRBV29-1 to TRBJ1-5, with 9 bases lining up with TRBD1. The CDR3 consists of 17 residues. Germline V lookup: CDR1 SQVTM, CDR2 ANQGSEA. V was clipped by 4 bases and J by 1 base; unmatched bases: 11. CDR3 nucleotides: TGCAGCGTTGGTGGGTTAGGGGGGACAGGGAGCAATCAGCCCCAGCATTTT. Protein product: CSVGGLGGTGSNQPQHF.

The V gene is TRBV7-2, the J gene TRBJ2-7; the D call may be TRBD1 or TRBD2 (7 bases each). CDR1 SGHTA and CDR2 FQGNSA come from the germline V gene. The ends were cut back, 2 bases at V and 0 bases at J, with 17 bases in the middle. This CDR3 comprises 17 residues. Written as DNA, the CDR3 is TGTGCCAGCAGCTTATGGGGGGGACAGAAGTTCTCCTACGAGCAGTACTTC. Its translation: CASSLWGGQKFSYEQYF.

V is TRBV30 and J is TRBJ2-6; D remains ambiguous. CDR3 length: 16 amino acids. CDR1 is GTSNPN and CDR2 is SVGIG in the germline V gene (reference sequence). Trimming removed 1 base at V and 0 bases at J, with 10 bases between. For the CDR3, the DNA is TGTGCCTGGAGTGCTAGGGTCAGCTCTGGGGCCAACGTCCTGACTTTC. Encoded protein: CAWSARVSSGANVLTF.

V and J are TRBV15 and TRBJ2-5; 11 bases match TRBD1. The CDR3 spans 14 residues. CDR1 and CDR2 (germline): LNHNV, YYDKDF (reference sequence). J lost 5 bases, V lost 6 bases, and 5 bases had no gene match. The CDR3 DNA follows: TGTGCCACCAGGGGACAGGGGGTATTCGAGACCCAGTACTTC. This encodes CATRGQGVFETQYF.

Ten or more counts support this clonotype. V gene TRBV6-5 combines with J gene TRBJ1-1; D is undetermined. The V gene's germline CDR1 is MNHEY and CDR2 SVGAGI. This CDR3 has 13 residues. V was pared by 6 bases and J by 3 bases, with 11 bases between. This CDR3 reads CASRLLGDTEAFF. DNA for the CDR3: TGTGCCAGCAGATTACTAGGAGACACTGAAGCTTTCTTT.

This clonotype was seen a few times. In DNA, the CDR3 is TGTGCCAGCAGTTTTAAGCTAGTCGGGACCCAGTACTTC. This gives the protein CASSFKLVGTQYF. The rearrangement joins TRBV12-3 or TRBV12-4 to TRBJ2-5; D is unresolved. The CDR3 spans 13 residues. V shed 3 bases and J shed 7 bases, with 12 bases lying between them.

The CDR3, as DNA: TGTGCCAGCAGCCGAGAATATCACAGGGGGCCGAAAGCTTTCTTT. It is translated as CASSREYHRGPKAFF. The chain couples TRBV7-8 to TRBJ1-1, with 9 bases lining up with TRBD1. Germline CDR1 and CDR2: SGHVS and FQNEAQ. CDR3 length: 15 residues. Germline trimming cut 5 bases from V and 9 bases from J; bases unmatched to any gene: 13.

This clonotype occurred many times. This chain links TRBV12-3 or TRBV12-4 with TRBJ1-5; TRBD1 aligns across 7 bases. Trimming removed 6 bases from V and 8 bases from J; junction bases left unmatched: 10. The CDR3 is made up of 14 amino acids. The DNA of the CDR3 is TGTGCCAGCAGCCCGAACAGGGGCCGTGAGCCCCAGCATTTT. It specifies CASSPNRGREPQHF.

This clonotype was detected a few times. CDR3: CASSDNYNQPQHF. Written as DNA, the CDR3 is TGTGCCAGCAGCGACAACTACAATCAGCCCCAGCATTTT. The J gene is TRBJ1-5, the V gene TRBV12-3 or TRBV12-4; D ambiguous. The CDR3 length is 13 residues. Deletions cut 6 bases from V and 3 bases from J, with 9 bases between.

On this clonotype: Relative to the germline gene, one junction end is altered; a read error may explain this. The rearrangement uses TRBV5-5 and TRBJ1-4; perhaps TRBD1 as D (5 bases). Germline CDR1 reads SGHKS; CDR2 reads YYEKEE (reference sequence). The CDR3 contains 15 residues. CDR3 nucleotide sequence: TGCGCCAGCAGCTTGGTAGCAGGGAGAGGAGAAAAACTGTTTTTT. Its translation: CASSLVAGRGEKLFF.

The gene calls are TRBV18 and TRBJ2-7; perhaps TRBD1 as D (5 bases). Germline CDR1 KGHSH, CDR2 LQKENI. V was cut by 6 bases and J by 4 bases, with 10 bases left in between. The length of the CDR3 is 12 residues. CDR3 bases: TGTGCCAGCTCTGAAGGGGTTTACGAGCAGTACTTC. Protein sequence: CASSEGVYEQYF.

This clonotype was seen ten or more times. This sequence joins TRBV20-1 and TRBJ2-7, with D unclear. Germline lookup yields CDR1 DFQATT and CDR2 SNEGSKA (reference sequence). The V and J ends lost 3 bases and 0 bases respectively, with 12 bases between them. This CDR3 is built from 14 residues. The CDR3 DNA reads TGCAGTGCTAGCGACCTTTTATCCTCCTACGAGCAGTACTTC. Its translation: CSASDLLSSYEQYF.

V and J are TRBV5-6 and TRBJ1-2, with TRBD1 matching over 11 bases. Per the germline V gene, CDR1 is SGHDT and CDR2 is YYEEEE. This CDR3 has 15 amino acids. V lost 1 base, J lost 5 bases, and 4 bases stayed unmatched. Here the CDR3 DNA reads TGTGCCAGCAGCTTGAGGGACAGGGGGAATTATGGCTACACCTTC. This codes for CASSLRDRGNYGYTF.

This clonotype was counted many times. CDR3 in DNA: TGCAGCGTCGTACAGGGTCCAGATACGCAGTATTTT. Its protein product is CSVVQGPDTQYF. V is TRBV29-1 and J is TRBJ2-3, with D perhaps TRBD1 (6 bases). V was pared by 6 bases and J by 4 bases, with 11 bases between. Germline V gene sequence: CDR1 SQVTM, CDR2 ANQGSEA. This CDR3 contains 12 residues.

This clonotype has a handful of counts. The V and J genes are TRBV7-9 and TRBJ1-5; perhaps TRBD1 as D (5 bases). Germline V gene data show CDR1 as SEHNR and CDR2 as FQNEAQ (reference sequence). Trimming removed 5 bases from V and 7 bases from J, with 12 bases in between. CDR3 length: 13 residues. The CDR3 loop reads CASSRGEGQPQHF. CDR3 DNA sequence: TGTGCCAGCAGCCGGGGGGAAGGACAGCCCCAGCATTTT. The full variable domain, its missing parts supplied by reference TRBV7-9 and TRBJ1-5, is DTGVSQNPRHKITKRGQNVTFRCDPISEHNRLYWYRQTLGQGPEFLTYFQNEAQLEKSRLLSDRFSAERPKGSFSTLEIQRTEQGDSAMYLCASSRGEGQPQHFGDGTRLSIL.